These 32 T cell receptor beta chains originate from one sample sequenced in a study of cytomegalovirus exposure and HLA in healthy donors. The study ran its PCR with 60 Vbeta and 13 Jbeta primers. Assay used: immunoSEQ multiplex PCR; TCRdb lists only in-frame clones, some missing. The sample records around 150,000 clones, around 76% being singletons. The sample consisted of PBMCs. Receptors originate from a female donor in good health and CMV-seronegative.

On this clone: The germline gene is not matched at one end of the junction; a read error may be the cause. The chain uses TRBV6-5 and TRBJ2-6; D perhaps matches TRBD1 (5 bases). The CDR3 spans 16 residues. The V gene's germline CDR1 is MNHEY and CDR2 SVGAGI. DNA for the CDR3: TGTGCCAGCAGTTACTCGTTCCCCCCTGGGGCCAACGGCCTGACTTTC. Residues: CASSYSFPPGANGLTF.

This rearrangement joins TRBV25-1 to TRBJ1-4; tentatively, D is TRBD1 (6 bases). Trimming stripped 5 bases from V and 6 bases from J, with 16 bases between. The CDR3 length is 15 residues. Germline V gene data show CDR1 as MGHDK and CDR2 as SYGVNS. CDR3 amino acids: CASSMRGARDEKLFF. The CDR3 nucleotides read TGTGCCAGCAGTATGCGGGGGGCGAGGGATGAAAAACTGTTTTTT.

This chain links TRBV21-1 with TRBJ1-1; the D call in the table, TRBD1, was not verified against the DNA. TRBV21-1 is marked as a pseudogene. CDR3 length: 12 residues. The DNA of the CDR3 is TGTGCCGGGGGCAGGGTGAACACTGAAGCTTTCTTT. Its protein is CAGGRVNTEAFF.

J is TRBJ2-7 and V is TRBV18; 7 bases line up with TRBD2. Per germline, CDR1 KGHSH and CDR2 LQKENI. The length of the CDR3 is 15 residues. V trimming: 6 bases; J trimming: 0 bases; junction bases outside the gene matches: 8. The CDR3 DNA reads as TGTGCCAGCTCCACTGGCTCTAGCGGCTCCTACGAGCAGTACTTC. This sequence encodes CASSTGSSGSYEQYF.

V and J are TRBV2 and TRBJ2-5; 7 bases agree with TRBD2. This CDR3 region has 16 residues. Germline CDR1 reads SNHLY; CDR2 reads FYNNEI. With V trimmed by 3 bases and J by 2 bases, 9 bases remained unmatched. For the CDR3, the DNA is TGTGCCAGCAGTGATGGGGCGGGAGCCCCACAAGAGACCCAGTACTTC. It encodes CASSDGAGAPQETQYF.

The table lists this clone with a few counts. DNA of the CDR3: TGTGCCAGCAGCTTAGGGGCGGGGGAGGGATACGAGCAGTACTTC. Its translation is CASSLGAGEGYEQYF. The rearrangement joins TRBV7-9 to TRBJ2-7; TRBD2 agrees at 7 bases. This CDR3 spans 15 amino acids. V gave up 1 base and J gave up 4 bases; unmatched junction bases: 7. Germline V gene data show CDR1 as SEHNR and CDR2 as FQNEAQ (reference sequence). Combining the CDR3 with reference TRBV7-9 and TRBJ2-7 gives the whole variable domain DTGVSQNPRHKITKRGQNVTFRCDPISEHNRLYWYRQTLGQGPEFLTYFQNEAQLEKSRLLSDRFSAERPKGSFSTLEIQRTEQGDSAMYLCASSLGAGEGYEQYFGPGTRLTVT.

This clone was detected a few times. V gene TRBV5-6 combines with J gene TRBJ1-5, with D uncertain. Trimming stripped 4 bases from V and 5 bases from J, with 7 bases between. The CDR3 totals 12 residues. Per the germline V gene, CDR1 is SGHDT and CDR2 is YYEEEE. The CDR3 is CASSLLDQPQHF. Here the CDR3 DNA reads TGTGCCAGCAGCCTTCTAGATCAGCCCCAGCATTTT.

The CDR3, as DNA: TGTGCCAGCAGCTTTCGCAGGGACTCCTACGAGCAGTACTTC. It specifies CASSFRRDSYEQYF. The chain is built from TRBV7-7 and TRBJ2-7; maybe TRBD1 (5 bases). This CDR3 is built from 14 residues. Trimming left V 3 bases short and J 0 bases short, with 9 bases between. The germline V gene encodes CDR1 SSHAT and CDR2 FNYEAQ (reference sequence).

The rearrangement joins TRBV7-9 to TRBJ2-3; D ambiguous. Germline V gene sequence: CDR1 SEHNR, CDR2 FQNEAQ (reference sequence). This CDR3 region has 13 residues. Trimming removed 1 base at V and 4 bases at J, with 6 bases between. Written as DNA, the CDR3 is TGTGCCAGCAGCTTAGGGGCGCCAGATACGCAGTATTTT. Its translation is CASSLGAPDTQYF.

As to this clone: Other DNA sequences in the sample encode the same CDR3. The chain uses TRBV5-4 and TRBJ1-2; D possibly corresponds to TRBD1 (5 bases). The V end was cut by 4 bases, the J end by 8 bases, with 18 bases between. Germline V gene sequence: CDR1 SGHNT, CDR2 YYREEE (reference sequence). This CDR3 contains 14 residues. The CDR3 protein is CASSPQSGGRGYTF. CDR3 sequence (DNA): TGTGCCAGCAGCCCCCAATCGGGGGGAAGGGGCTACACCTTC.

The chain's CDR3 is CASGWLDRGNYGYTF. CDR3 coding DNA: TGTGCTAGTGGTTGGCTAGACAGGGGGAACTATGGCTACACCTTC. V is TRBV12-5 and J is TRBJ1-2, with 9 bases matching TRBD1. This CDR3 contains 15 residues. Germline CDR1 LGHNT, CDR2 FRNRAP. V lost 4 bases and J lost 2; bases outside the gene matches: 5.

This clone was picked up a small number of times. This chain links TRBV27 with TRBJ1-2; the D is unclear. CDR1 is MNHEY, CDR2 SMNVEV, per germline (reference sequence). This CDR3 is built from 13 residues. Trimming removed 6 bases at V and 0 bases at J, with 8 bases between. The CDR3 bases are TGTGCCAGCAGCCCACTATCTAACTATGGCTACACCTTC. This translates into CASSPLSNYGYTF.

This chain connects TRBV7-9 to TRBJ2-7; possible D gene TRBD2, 6 bases. The germline gives CDR1 SEHNR, CDR2 FQNEAQ (reference sequence). The CDR3 length is 13 residues. Trimming removed 5 bases at V and 3 bases at J, with 11 bases between. Written as DNA, the CDR3 is TGTGCCAGCAGCCGGAGGGCCGGCTACGAGCAGTACTTC. Protein: CASSRRAGYEQYF.

This clone was detected a few times. The chain joins TRBV2 to TRBJ2-7, with 7 bases that match TRBD2. V dropped 8 bases and J dropped 5; count of bases not matched to a gene: 6. Germline CDR1 SNHLY, CDR2 FYNNEI. The CDR3 is 12 residues long. DNA for the CDR3: TGTGCCAGCTCCGGGACTACCCACGAGCAGTACTTC. Its protein product is CASSGTTHEQYF.

This sequence joins TRBV2 and TRBJ1-5; D is possibly TRBD1 (6 bases). There are 13 residues in the CDR3. Germline-derived CDR1 and CDR2 are SNHLY and FYNNEI. V shed 7 bases and J shed 5 bases, with 12 bases lying between them. CDR3 amino acids: CASKTGQYQPQHF. DNA of the CDR3: TGTGCCAGCAAGACGGGACAATATCAGCCCCAGCATTTT.

This clone has more than one count but fewer than ten. CDR3 in DNA: TGTGCCACCAGCAGAGCCGGGACAGGTCCGTATGGCTACACCTTC. Residues: CATSRAGTGPYGYTF. This chain connects TRBV15 to TRBJ1-2; TRBD1 matches at 8 bases. V dropped 1 base and J dropped 5; count of bases not matched to a gene: 6. The length of the CDR3 is 15 residues. The germline V gene has CDR1 LNHNV and CDR2 YYDKDF (reference sequence).

The chain combines TRBV18 with TRBJ1-2, with D hard to call. The CDR3 covers 16 residues. V was trimmed by 5 bases and J by 4 bases, leaving 20 bases between them. Per germline, CDR1 KGHSH and CDR2 LQKENI. The CDR3 reads CASSSTGGRRTYGYTF. As DNA, the CDR3 is TGTGCCAGCTCATCGACTGGAGGCAGGCGGACCTATGGCTACACCTTC.

This clone was seen more than once but under ten times. V usage is TRBV10-3 and J usage is TRBJ1-1; possible D gene TRBD1, 6 bases. The germline V gene has CDR1 ENHRY and CDR2 SYGVKD. This CDR3 region has 15 residues. With 7 bases removed from V and 4 bases from J, the gap between germline ends came to 19 bases. CDR3 residues: CAIKGDQGRGTEAFF. In DNA, the CDR3 is TGTGCCATCAAGGGGGACCAGGGGAGGGGCACTGAAGCTTTCTTT.

This CDR3 reads CASSIGSPASEREQYF. The CDR3 DNA follows: TGTGCCAGTAGTATAGGTAGCCCAGCATCGGAACGCGAGCAGTACTTC. The chain couples TRBV19 to TRBJ2-7; D unresolved. This CDR3 contains 16 residues. Trimming shortened V by 1 base and J by 6 bases, and 19 bases separated the two germline ends. CDR1 is LNHDA, CDR2 SQIVND, per germline (reference sequence).

V is TRBV9 and J is TRBJ1-4; D may be TRBD1 (6 bases). The V gene's germline CDR1 is SGDLS and CDR2 YYNGEE. This CDR3 comprises 16 residues. Trimming took 0 bases from V and 4 from J, leaving 13 bases between them. The CDR3 region is CASSVGGGSGNEKLFF. The CDR3 DNA sequence: TGTGCCAGCAGCGTAGGGGGGGGCTCGGGTAATGAAAAACTGTTTTTT.

In its sample, this clone was seen a few times. The V and J genes are TRBV5-1 and TRBJ2-5, with TRBD2 identical over 8 bases. The CDR3 covers 14 residues. Per the germline V gene, CDR1 is SGHRS and CDR2 is YFSETQ. The V gene end was trimmed by 3 bases and the J gene end by 5 bases; junction bases not matched to a gene: 6. CDR3 residues: CASSSERGRETQYF. The CDR3 DNA is TGCGCCAGCAGCTCGGAGCGGGGGCGGGAGACCCAGTACTTC.

This clone was counted a single time. V is TRBV6-1 and J is TRBJ2-7, with D maybe TRBD1 (6 bases). The CDR3 extends over 15 amino acids. CDR1 is MNHNS and CDR2 is SASEGT in the germline V gene. V was cut by 8 bases and J by 0 bases, with 17 bases left in between. The chain's CDR3 is CASQGGGLSSYEQYF. DNA of the CDR3: TGTGCCAGCCAAGGTGGGGGCTTGAGCTCCTACGAGCAGTACTTC.

V is TRBV5-1 and J is TRBJ2-3, with 12 nucleotides matching TRBD2. The junction had 4 bases not matched to a gene; V was cut back by 0 bases and J by 2 bases. The CDR3 length is 17 residues. Germline V gene lookup returns CDR1 SGHRS and CDR2 YFSETQ. In DNA, the CDR3 is TGCGCCAGCAGCTTGGGACTAGCGGGGGACAACACAGATACGCAGTATTTT. Protein sequence: CASSLGLAGDNTDTQYF.

This clone was seen once. The CDR3 nucleotides are TGTGCCAGCTTGGCGGATTGTGGCTACACCTTC. It is translated as CASLADCGYTF. This chain links TRBV12-1 with TRBJ1-2. TRBV12-1 is reported as a pseudogene. The CDR3 is 11 amino acids.

The gene calls are TRBV5-1 and TRBJ2-5; 10 nucleotides agree with TRBD1. Trimming removed 4 bases from V and 2 bases from J; junction bases left unmatched: 2. The V gene's germline CDR1 is SGHRS and CDR2 YFSETQ. This CDR3 is 14 amino acids long. Here the CDR3 DNA reads TGCGCCAGCAGCACGGGACAGGGGCAAGAGACCCAGTACTTC. This encodes CASSTGQGQETQYF.

In this sample, this clone turned up a few times. The chain is built from TRBV6-5 and TRBJ2-5; 10 positions match TRBD1. CDR3 length: 15 amino acids. CDR1 is MNHEY, CDR2 SVGAGI, per germline. V shed 5 bases, J shed 4 bases, and the junction held 7 bases outside the gene matches. The CDR3 bases are TGTGCCAGCAGTAAGGGACAGGGGCCTGGAGAGACCCAGTACTTC. Protein product: CASSKGQGPGETQYF.

The chain couples TRBV6-1 to TRBJ2-3; 7 bases agree with TRBD2. Trimming took 10 bases from V and 4 from J; bases not matched to a gene: 14. CDR3 length: 15 residues. CDR1 and CDR2 (germline): MNHNS, SASEGT. In DNA, the CDR3 is TGTGCCACCTCTCCGCACACCGGGGGGTCAGATACGCAGTATTTT. It translates to CATSPHTGGSDTQYF.

The V gene is TRBV5-1, the J gene TRBJ1-2; 7 bases match TRBD1. The CDR3 runs 15 residues. CDR1 and CDR2 from the germline V gene are SGHRS and YFSETQ. After removal of 1 base from V and 4 bases from J, the junction contained 7 bases not matched to a gene. The CDR3 region is CASSLSPQGIYGYTF. The CDR3 nucleotides read TGCGCCAGCAGCTTGAGCCCACAGGGGATCTATGGCTACACCTTC.

As regards this clone: The same CDR3 also results from other DNA sequences found in this sample. J is TRBJ1-3 and V is TRBV5-1; D is uncertain. Germline values: CDR1 SGHRS, CDR2 YFSETQ. Deletions cut 0 bases from V and 0 bases from J, with 7 bases between. This CDR3 region has 15 residues. CDR3 amino acids: CASSLAGVSGNTIYF. The CDR3 nucleotides are TGCGCCAGCAGCTTGGCCGGGGTCTCTGGAAACACCATATATTTT.

The V gene is TRBV6-6, the J gene TRBJ2-2; no definite D call. Trimming left V 5 bases short and J 6 bases short, with 10 bases between. The germline V gene has CDR1 MNHNY and CDR2 SVGAGI (reference sequence). The CDR3 sequence is 13 residues long. This CDR3 is CASSPRLPGELFF. The CDR3, as DNA: TGTGCCAGCAGTCCCCGTCTCCCCGGGGAGCTGTTTTTT.

The rearrangement links TRBV5-4 to TRBJ2-6; D is possibly TRBD1 (5 bases). Germline assignment: CDR1 SGHNT and CDR2 YYREEE (reference sequence). This CDR3 spans 16 amino acids. V lost 4 bases and J lost 4, with 15 bases in between. CDR3 residues: CASSLQVLPGANVLTF. CDR3 nucleotides: TGTGCCAGCAGCCTACAGGTTCTGCCAGGGGCCAACGTCCTGACTTTC.

The chain recombines TRBV7-2 with TRBJ2-5; possibly TRBD2 for D (6 bases). The V and J ends lost 1 base and 4 bases respectively, with 7 bases between them. This CDR3 is built from 13 residues. Germline V gene lookup returns CDR1 SGHTA and CDR2 FQGNSA. The CDR3 region has the DNA TGTGCCAGCAGCTTAGTGGGAGGAGAGACCCAGTACTTC. Its protein product is CASSLVGGETQYF.